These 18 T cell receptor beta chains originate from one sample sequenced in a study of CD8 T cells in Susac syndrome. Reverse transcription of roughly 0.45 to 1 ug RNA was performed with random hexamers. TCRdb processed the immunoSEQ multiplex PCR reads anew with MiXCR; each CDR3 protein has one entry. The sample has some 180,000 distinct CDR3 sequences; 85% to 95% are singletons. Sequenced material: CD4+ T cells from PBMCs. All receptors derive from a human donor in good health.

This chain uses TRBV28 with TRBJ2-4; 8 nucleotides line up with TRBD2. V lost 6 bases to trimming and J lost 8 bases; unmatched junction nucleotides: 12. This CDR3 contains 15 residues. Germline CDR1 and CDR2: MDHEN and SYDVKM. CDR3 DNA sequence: TGTGCCAGCAGCTCGGGAGGGAGGGCTGGATACATTCAGTACTTC. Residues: CASSSGGRAGYIQYF.

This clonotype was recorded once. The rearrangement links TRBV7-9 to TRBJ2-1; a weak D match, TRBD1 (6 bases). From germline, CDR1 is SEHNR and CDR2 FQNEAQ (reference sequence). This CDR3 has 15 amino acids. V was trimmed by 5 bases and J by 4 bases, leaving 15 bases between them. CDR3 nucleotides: TGTGCCAGCAGCCCACGGTGGACAGCTTACAATGAGCAGTTCTTC. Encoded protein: CASSPRWTAYNEQFF.

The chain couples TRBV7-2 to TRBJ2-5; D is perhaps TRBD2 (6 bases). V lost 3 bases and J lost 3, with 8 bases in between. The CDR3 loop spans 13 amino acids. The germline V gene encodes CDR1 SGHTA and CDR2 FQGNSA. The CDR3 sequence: CASSFKREETQYF. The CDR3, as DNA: TGTGCCAGCAGCTTTAAGCGGGAAGAGACCCAGTACTTC.

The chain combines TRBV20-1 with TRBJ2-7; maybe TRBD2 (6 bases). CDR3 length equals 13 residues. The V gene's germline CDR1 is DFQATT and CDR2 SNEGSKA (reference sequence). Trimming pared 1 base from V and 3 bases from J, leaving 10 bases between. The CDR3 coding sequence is TGCAGTGCTAGAGGTGGCGGGATCTACGAGCAGTACTTC. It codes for CSARGGGIYEQYF.

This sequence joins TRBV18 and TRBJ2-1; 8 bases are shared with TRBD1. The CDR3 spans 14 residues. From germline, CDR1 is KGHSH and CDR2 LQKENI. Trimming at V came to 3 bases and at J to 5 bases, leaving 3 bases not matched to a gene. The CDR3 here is CASSPLTGDNEQFF. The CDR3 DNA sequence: TGTGCCAGCTCACCCTTGACAGGGGACAATGAGCAGTTCTTC.

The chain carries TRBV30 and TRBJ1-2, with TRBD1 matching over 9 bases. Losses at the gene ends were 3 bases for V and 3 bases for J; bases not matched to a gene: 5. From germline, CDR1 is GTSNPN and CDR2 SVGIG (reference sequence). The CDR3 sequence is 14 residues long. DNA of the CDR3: TGTGCCTGGAGCGAAGACAGGGGGGACTATGGCTACACCTTC. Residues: CAWSEDRGDYGYTF.

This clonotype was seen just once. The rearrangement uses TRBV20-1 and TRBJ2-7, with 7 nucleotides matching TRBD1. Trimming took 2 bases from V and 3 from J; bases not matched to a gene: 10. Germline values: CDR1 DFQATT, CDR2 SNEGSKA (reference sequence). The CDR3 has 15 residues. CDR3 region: CSARSMFGTDYEQYF. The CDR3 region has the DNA TGCAGTGCTAGATCTATGTTCGGGACAGACTACGAGCAGTACTTC.

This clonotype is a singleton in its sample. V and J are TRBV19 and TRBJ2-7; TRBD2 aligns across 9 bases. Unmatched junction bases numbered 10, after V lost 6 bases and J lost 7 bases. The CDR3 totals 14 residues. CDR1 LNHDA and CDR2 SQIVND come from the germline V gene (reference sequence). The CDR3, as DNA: TGTGCCAGTAGACCTGGGACTAGCTTTGGGGAGCAGTACTTC. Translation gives CASRPGTSFGEQYF.

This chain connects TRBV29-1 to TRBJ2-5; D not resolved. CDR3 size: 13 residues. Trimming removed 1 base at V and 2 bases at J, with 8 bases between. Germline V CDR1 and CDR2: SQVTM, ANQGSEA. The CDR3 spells CSVEGWAQETQYF. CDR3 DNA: TGCAGCGTTGAAGGTTGGGCTCAAGAGACCCAGTACTTC. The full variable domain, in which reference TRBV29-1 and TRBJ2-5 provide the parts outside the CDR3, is SAVISQKPSRDICQRGTSLTIQCQVDSQVTMMFWYRQQPGQSLTLIATANQGSEATYESGFVIDKFPISRPNLTFSTLTVSNMSPEDSSIYLCSVEGWAQETQYFGPGTRLLVL.

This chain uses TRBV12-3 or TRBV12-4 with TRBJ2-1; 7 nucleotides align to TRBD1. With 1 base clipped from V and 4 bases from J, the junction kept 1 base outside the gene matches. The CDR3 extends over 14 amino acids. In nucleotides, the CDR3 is TGTGCCAGCAGTTTAGAACAGGGGTACAATGAGCAGTTCTTC. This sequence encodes CASSLEQGYNEQFF.

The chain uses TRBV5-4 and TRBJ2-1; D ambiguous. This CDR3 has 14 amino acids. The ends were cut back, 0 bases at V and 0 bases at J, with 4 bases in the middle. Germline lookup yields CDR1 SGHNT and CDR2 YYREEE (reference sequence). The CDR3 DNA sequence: TGTGCCAGCAGCTTGGCCAACTCCTACAATGAGCAGTTCTTC. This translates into CASSLANSYNEQFF.

The CDR3 bases are TGTGCCAGCAGCTTGCCCGGGGCAGGGGTCAATGAGCAGTTCTTC. It yields the protein CASSLPGAGVNEQFF. The V and J genes are TRBV7-2 and TRBJ2-1, with D possibly TRBD1 on 6 matching bases. The germline gives CDR1 SGHTA, CDR2 FQGNSA. This CDR3 region has 15 residues. V was trimmed by 3 bases and J by 6 bases, leaving 15 bases between them.

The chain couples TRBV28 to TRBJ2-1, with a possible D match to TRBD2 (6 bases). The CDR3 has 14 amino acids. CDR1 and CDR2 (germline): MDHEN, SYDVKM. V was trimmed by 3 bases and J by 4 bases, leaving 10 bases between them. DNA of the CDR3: TGTGCCAGCAGTTTCGGAGGGTTATACAATGAGCAGTTCTTC. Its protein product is CASSFGGLYNEQFF.

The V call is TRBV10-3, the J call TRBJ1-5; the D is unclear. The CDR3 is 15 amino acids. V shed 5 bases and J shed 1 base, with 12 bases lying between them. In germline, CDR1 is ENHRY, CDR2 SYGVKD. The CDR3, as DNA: TGTGCCATCAGTCAGGCGGGAGGCAGCAATCAGCCCCAGCATTTT. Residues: CAISQAGGSNQPQHF.

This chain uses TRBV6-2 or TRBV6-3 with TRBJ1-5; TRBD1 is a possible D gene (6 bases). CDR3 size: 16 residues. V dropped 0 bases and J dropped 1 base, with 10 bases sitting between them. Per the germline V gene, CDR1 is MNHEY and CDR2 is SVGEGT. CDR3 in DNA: TGTGCCAGCAGTTACTCGACGGGACACAGCAATCAGCCCCAGCATTTT. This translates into CASSYSTGHSNQPQHF.

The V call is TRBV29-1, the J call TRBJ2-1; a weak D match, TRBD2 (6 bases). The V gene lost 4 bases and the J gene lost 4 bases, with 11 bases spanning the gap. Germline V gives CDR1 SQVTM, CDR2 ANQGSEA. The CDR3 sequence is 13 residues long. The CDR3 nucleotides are TGCAGCGTTGCGGAGGGAGTATACAATGAGCAGTTCTTC. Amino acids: CSVAEGVYNEQFF.

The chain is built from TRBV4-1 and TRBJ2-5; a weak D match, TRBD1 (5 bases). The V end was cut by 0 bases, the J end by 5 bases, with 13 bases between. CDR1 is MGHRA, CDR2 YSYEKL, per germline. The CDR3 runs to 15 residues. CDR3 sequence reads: CASSQDRGRYETQYF. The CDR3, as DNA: TGCGCCAGCAGCCAAGATAGGGGCAGATACGAGACCCAGTACTTC.

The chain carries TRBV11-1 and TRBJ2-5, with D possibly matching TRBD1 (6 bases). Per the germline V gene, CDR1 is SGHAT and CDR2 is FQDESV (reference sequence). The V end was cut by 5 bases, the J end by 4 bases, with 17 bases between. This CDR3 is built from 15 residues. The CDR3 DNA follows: TGTGCCAGCAGCGCCCGGACAGCTGGGGGAGAGACCCAGTACTTC. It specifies CASSARTAGGETQYF.